This T cell receptor (beta chain) stems from a study of beta chain features in type 1 diabetes. General study findings and limits: VDJ junctions from type 1 diabetes patients carried fewer insertions and larger deletions. Compared with healthy donors, patients appeared to share more similar naive, central memory and regulatory TCRB repertoires. Moderate but significant shortening of TCRB CDR3s was recorded in all four CD4+ subsets from Type 1 diabetes patients.

Germline assignment: CDR1 LNHDA and CDR2 SQIVND (reference sequence). Deletions cut 5 bases from V and 2 bases from J, with 10 bases between. The CDR3 is 14 residues long. Reverse transcribing all isolated RNA meant expressed TCRB transcripts were sequenced. Each sample of naive, central memory or regulatory T cells had, on average, approximately 3.5 million reads. Generated by immunoSEQ multiplex PCR, the TCRdb table keeps only in-frame clones and is missing some. The sample yields fewer than 300,000 clones, about a tenth seen once. Using CD45RO/CCR7/CD25/CD127/CD95/CD27, CD4+ naive, central memory, regulatory and stem cell-like memory cells were sorted. This clone was recorded a few times. Its antigen is unidentified.

This clonotype was sampled from a man under 40 with type 1 diabetes. The chain joins TRBV19 to TRBJ2-1; D call uncertain. The sample consisted of naive CD4+ T cells from blood. The CDR3 sequence: CASSLSATYNEQFF. The DNA of the CDR3 is TGTGCCAGTAGTTTATCAGCGACCTACAATGAGCAGTTCTTC.